The 14 T cell receptor beta chains below come from one sample, sequenced in a study of ipilimumab plus nivolumab after autologous stem cell transplantation. Data came from immunoSEQ multiplex PCR; TCRdb stores just in-frame clones and leaves some out. The repertoire holds some 25,000 clones, about 82% seen once, with less than 5.5% in the top ten. The sample here was PBMCs, taken in a trial of ipilimumab plus nivolumab as post-transplant consolidation. Receptor source: a male donor with diffuse large B-cell lymphoma.

The V gene is TRBV7-3, the J gene TRBJ2-1; a possible D gene is TRBD2 (6 bases). The germline gives CDR1 SGHTA, CDR2 FQGTGA. V was shortened by 5 bases and J by 2 bases, with 16 bases between the two germline ends. The length of the CDR3 is 16 residues. For the CDR3, the DNA is TGTGCCAGCAGCCGAGTTGGAGGGTCTACCTACAATGAGCAGTTCTTC. It codes for CASSRVGGSTYNEQFF.

In its sample, this clone ranks as medium-sized (0.01 to 0.1%). V is TRBV11-2 and J is TRBJ2-5; D gene ambiguous. This CDR3 has 12 amino acids. Trimming stripped 0 bases from V and 7 bases from J, with 6 bases between. From germline, CDR1 is SGHAT and CDR2 FQNNGV. The CDR3 is CASSLDRRTQYF. In DNA form, the CDR3 reads TGTGCCAGCAGCTTAGATCGGAGGACCCAGTACTTC.

The chain is built from TRBV7-2 and TRBJ1-3; possibly TRBD1 for D (6 bases). With 0 bases removed from V and 4 bases from J, the gap between germline ends came to 13 bases. Germline values: CDR1 SGHTA, CDR2 FQGNSA. The CDR3 runs to 16 residues. The CDR3 bases are TGTGCCAGCAGCTTAGCGCTAGGGGGAGGAGGAAACACCATATATTTT. Its protein is CASSLALGGGGNTIYF.

The V gene is TRBV7-2, the J gene TRBJ2-7; 12 nucleotides line up with TRBD1. Trimming took 5 bases from V and 5 from J; bases not matched to a gene: 4. This CDR3 contains 14 residues. Germline assignment: CDR1 SGHTA and CDR2 FQGNSA. As DNA, the CDR3 is TGTGCCAGCAGCCCAGGGACAGGGGGCGACGAGCAGTACTTC. Its translation is CASSPGTGGDEQYF.

V and J are TRBV6-4 and TRBJ1-5, with 9 bases lining up with TRBD1. The germline V gene has CDR1 MRHNA and CDR2 SNTAGT. Losses at the gene ends were 11 bases for V and 0 bases for J; bases not matched to a gene: 11. The CDR3 has 16 amino acids. The CDR3: CAGPTGTGHSNQPQHF. The CDR3 bases are TGTGCCGGGCCGACCGGGACAGGGCATAGCAATCAGCCCCAGCATTTT.

The genes are TRBV18 and TRBJ1-2; 10 bases align to TRBD1. The CDR3 extends over 14 amino acids. Germline assignment: CDR1 KGHSH and CDR2 LQKENI. J was trimmed by 6 bases and V by 4 bases; bases with no gene match: 5. In DNA, the CDR3 is TGTGCCAGCTCACGTGGGACAGGGGAAAATGGCTACACCTTC. Its protein product is CASSRGTGENGYTF.

The chain joins TRBV10-3 to TRBJ2-1; 10 bases align to TRBD1. There are 13 residues in the CDR3. V was pared by 10 bases and J by 7 bases, with 7 bases of the junction left unmatched. Germline V gene lookup returns CDR1 ENHRY and CDR2 SYGVKD. The CDR3 loop is CATRQGALNEQFF. DNA of the CDR3: TGTGCCACACGACAGGGGGCATTGAATGAGCAGTTCTTC.

The CDR3 DNA is TGTGCCAGCAGTGAAGGGGACAGGATTATCTATGGCTACACCTTC. Residues: CASSEGDRIIYGYTF. The V and J genes are TRBV6-1 and TRBJ1-2, with 8 bases lining up with TRBD1. The CDR3 runs 15 residues. After removal of 1 base from V and 4 bases from J, the junction contained 5 bases not matched to a gene. Germline-derived CDR1 and CDR2 are MNHNS and SASEGT.

The chain employs TRBV28 and TRBJ2-7; D perhaps matches TRBD2 (5 bases). CDR1 and CDR2 (germline): MDHEN, SYDVKM. Trimming shortened V by 8 bases and J by 7 bases, and 15 bases separated the two germline ends. The CDR3 is 12 residues long. Here the CDR3 DNA reads TGTGCCAGCGGGCAGACCCGAGGGGAGCAGTACTTC. This encodes CASGQTRGEQYF.

This chain links TRBV5-1 with TRBJ1-1; 8 nucleotides match TRBD1. Per the germline V gene, CDR1 is SGHRS and CDR2 is YFSETQ. V was clipped by 6 bases and J by 0 bases; unmatched bases: 19. CDR3 size: 19 residues. The CDR3, as DNA: TGCGCCAGCACTCAGAGCGGTCCGACAGGGGTCCCGATGAACACTGAAGCTTTCTTT. Translation: CASTQSGPTGVPMNTEAFF.

The chain has TRBV9 and TRBJ2-5; no clear D gene. Trimming removed 4 bases from V and 5 bases from J, with 12 bases in between. CDR3 length: 13 residues. Germline values: CDR1 SGDLS, CDR2 YYNGEE. The CDR3 sequence is CASSPDARETQYF. The CDR3 bases are TGTGCCAGCAGCCCAGATGCCAGGGAGACCCAGTACTTC. The complete variable domain, with remaining parts taken from reference TRBV9 and TRBJ2-5, reads DSGVTQTPKHLITATGQRVTLRCSPRSGDLSVYWYQQSLDQGLQFLIQYYNGEERAKGNILERFSAQQFPDLHSELNLSSLELGDSALYFCASSPDARETQYFGPGTRLLVL.

This clone has more than one count but fewer than ten. The chain is built from TRBV19 and TRBJ2-3; TRBD2 matches at 14 bases. The CDR3 has 16 residues. J was trimmed by 3 bases and V by 9 bases; bases with no gene match: 8. Germline CDR1 reads LNHDA; CDR2 reads SQIVND (reference sequence). CDR3 amino acids: CASHSGLAGETDTQYF. The CDR3 DNA reads as TGTGCCAGCCACTCGGGACTAGCGGGGGAGACAGATACGCAGTATTTT.

V is TRBV4-1 and J is TRBJ2-3; 12 bases agree with TRBD2. Germline V gives CDR1 MGHRA, CDR2 YSYEKL. V lost 1 base to trimming and J lost 5 bases; unmatched junction nucleotides: 10. The CDR3 runs to 18 residues. The CDR3 DNA reads as TGCGCCAGCAGCCAAGCGAACACAGGACTAGCGGGGAGAGATACGCAGTATTTT. The encoded protein is CASSQANTGLAGRDTQYF.

The V call is TRBV7-3, the J call TRBJ2-3; TRBD2 aligns across 8 bases. Germline V gives CDR1 SGHTA, CDR2 FQGTGA. With V trimmed by 5 bases and J by 6 bases, 7 bases remained unmatched. CDR3 size: 14 residues. CDR3 sequence (DNA): TGTGCCAGCAGCCCCGGGACTAGGGGGGATACGCAGTATTTT. It codes for CASSPGTRGDTQYF. Using reference TRBV7-3 and TRBJ2-3 for the parts outside the CDR3, the full variable domain is GAGVSQTPSNKVTEKGKYVELRCDPISGHTALYWYRQSLGQGPEFLIYFQGTGAADDSGLPNDRFFAVRPEGSVSTLKIQRTERGDSAVYLCASSPGTRGDTQYFGPGTRLTVL.